These T cell receptor beta chains were read from a single sample in a study of blood T cell repertoires in COVID-19. Assay used: immunoSEQ multiplex PCR; TCRdb lists only in-frame clones, some missing. The sample shows about 220,000 clones, around 80% of them seen only once. The material sequenced was peripheral blood. The receptors come from a man in his thirties or forties with active or convalescent COVID-19. The CDR3 runs from the conserved cysteine through the conserved F or W. D genes are given only for firm matches. The size entry is marked missing in some rows and otherwise reads once, few, many or a size class.

cdr3_length clone_size j_call d_call v_call cdr3_nt cdr3_aa
15 once TRBJ2-2 NA TRBV11-2 TGTGCCAGCAGCTTAGTAGGTGGGGGGACCGGGGAGCTGTTTTTT CASSLVGGGTGELFF
13 NA TRBJ2-7 NA TRBV28 TGTGCCAGCAGTTCGGGATTTCCCTACGAGCAGTACTTC CASSSGFPYEQYF
13 NA TRBJ2-4 NA TRBV18 TGTGCCAGCTCACCACCGAGTGAGAACATTCAGTACTTC CASSPPSENIQYF
13 NA TRBJ2-3 NA TRBV7-2 TGTGCCAGCACCCCGACTGTAGGAGTGACGCAGTATTTT CASTPTVGVTQYF
16 NA TRBJ1-6 NA TRBV7-9 TGTGCCAGCAGCTTAGAAGAGGCGGGACCTAATTCACCCCTCCACTTT CASSLEEAGPNSPLHF
13 NA TRBJ2-7 TRBD1 TRBV7-2 TGTGCCAGCAGCCTCGACAGGGTGAGTGAGCAGTACTTC CASSLDRVSEQYF
17 NA TRBJ2-7 TRBD1 TRBV7-8 TGTGCCAGCAGCTTAGGAGGGGGCAACCCGGGGAACTACGAGCAGTACTTC CASSLGGGNPGNYEQYF
14 NA TRBJ2-7 NA TRBV7-9 TGTGCCAGCAGGCGGGCCGGACTAAATTACGAGCAGTACTTC CASRRAGLNYEQYF
15 NA TRBJ2-3 NA TRBV7-2 TGTGCCAGCAGCTCGGGGGACCCTGGGCCCGATACGCAGTATTTT CASSSGDPGPDTQYF
15 NA TRBJ2-2 TRBD1 TRBV29-1 TGCAGCGTTGCCCGACAGGGTGGGTTCTCCGGGGAGCTGTTTTTT CSVARQGGFSGELFF
14 NA TRBJ1-5 TRBD1 TRBV11-2 TGTGCCAGCAGCTCACAGGGGGGTGTTAGTTCCCAGCATTTT CASSSQGGVSSQHF
15 few TRBJ1-1 NA TRBV15 TGTGCCACCAGCAGAGAGGGGCGGATGAACACTGAAGCTTTCTTT CATSREGRMNTEAFF
11 NA TRBJ2-7 TRBD1 TRBV10-3 TGTGCCACAGGGCCAGGGGGCGAGCAGTACTTC CATGPGGEQYF
17 NA TRBJ1-6 TRBD1 TRBV27 TGTGCCAGCAGTAGGGACAGGGGCCTACTCGGAAATTCACCCCTCCACTTT CASSRDRGLLGNSPLHF
15 NA TRBJ1-1 NA TRBV6-5 TGTGCCAGCAGTCCCGAACTAATCTCGAGGTCTGAAGCTTTCTTT CASSPELISRSEAFF
13 NA TRBJ1-2 TRBD1 TRBV6-2/TRBV6-3 TGTGCCAGCAGTTTCCAGGGGGACTATGGCTACACCTTC CASSFQGDYGYTF
14 NA TRBJ2-5 NA TRBV5-6 TGTGCCAGCAGCCCTAGGGACTTCCAAGAGACCCAGTACTTC CASSPRDFQETQYF
17 NA TRBJ1-5 TRBD1 TRBV6-2/TRBV6-3 TGTGCCAGCAGTTACAGGGGGCAGGGCTTGGGAAATCAGCCCCAGCATTTT CASSYRGQGLGNQPQHF
13 NA TRBJ2-2 NA TRBV11-3 TGTGCCAGCAGCCCCCGTCCCTCCGGGGAGCTGTTTTTT CASSPRPSGELFF
15 NA TRBJ1-1 TRBD1 TRBV5-1 TGCGCCAGCAGCTTGACAGGGGTCCTCAACACTGAAGCTTTCTTT CASSLTGVLNTEAFF
14 once TRBJ1-2 NA TRBV25-1 TGTGCCAGCAGTGAATACGGGGTAGTTGATGGCTACACCTTC CASSEYGVVDGYTF
13 NA TRBJ2-5 NA TRBV19 TGTGCCAGTAGTTTCAGGGGGGTAGAGACCCAGTACTTC CASSFRGVETQYF
15 NA TRBJ2-1 TRBD2 TRBV7-6 TGTGCCAGCAGCTTGGAAAGGACTAGGAAGGATGAGCAGTTCTTC CASSLERTRKDEQFF
14 NA TRBJ1-1 NA TRBV18 TGTGCCAGCTCACCAAATACAGGGTGGGCTGAAGCTTTCTTT CASSPNTGWAEAFF
14 NA TRBJ1-5 NA TRBV3-1/TRBV3-2 TGTGCCAGCAGCCAAGGAACAGGGTACCAGCCCCAGCATTTT CASSQGTGYQPQHF
13 NA TRBJ1-2 NA TRBV5-6 TGTGCCAGCAGCCCAGGGGTCTTGGATGGCTACACCTTC CASSPGVLDGYTF
15 NA TRBJ2-7 TRBD2 TRBV27 TGTGCCAGCAGTTTATCGGCTAGCGGGAACTACGAGCAGTACTTC CASSLSASGNYEQYF
15 NA TRBJ2-6 NA TRBV5-1 TGCGCCAGCAGCCAAAGGGGCGCTGGGGCCAACGTCCTGACTTTC CASSQRGAGANVLTF
13 once TRBJ2-3 NA TRBV11-2 TGTGCCAGCAGCATATACGGGGAAGATACGCAGTATTTT CASSIYGEDTQYF
14 NA TRBJ1-2 NA TRBV6-2/TRBV6-3 TGTGCCAGCAGTTACTGGCAGTACAACTATGGCTACACCTTC CASSYWQYNYGYTF
13 NA TRBJ2-3 NA TRBV28 TGTGCCAGCAGTCCTCCGGGCACAGATACGCAGTATTTT CASSPPGTDTQYF
15 once TRBJ1-1 NA TRBV11-2 TGTGCCAGCAGCTTAGATCAGGGTTGGAACACTGAAGCTTTCTTT CASSLDQGWNTEAFF
19 NA TRBJ2-1 TRBD1 TRBV19 TGTGCCAGTAGTATCCGGGGACAGGGGGCAATTAGGTCCTACAATGAGCAGTTCTTC CASSIRGQGAIRSYNEQFF
13 NA TRBJ1-2 NA TRBV29-1 TGCAGCGTTCCACCCGGGTCCAGCGGCGGCTACACCTTC CSVPPGSSGGYTF
12 NA TRBJ2-1 NA TRBV11-2 TGTGCCAGCAGCGAGGAGGGGAATGAGCAGTTCTTC CASSEEGNEQFF
14 NA TRBJ2-5 NA TRBV7-9 TGTGCCAGCAGCCTATCTACAGGGAGAGAGACCCAGTACTTC CASSLSTGRETQYF
15 NA TRBJ1-4 TRBD1 TRBV18 TGTGCCAGCTCACCATCGACAGGGCCTAATGAAAAACTGTTTTTT CASSPSTGPNEKLFF
18 NA TRBJ2-3 TRBD2 TRBV5-1 TGCGCCAGCAGCTTGATGGCGCTAGCGGAGCCTAGCACAGATACGCAGTATTTT CASSLMALAEPSTDTQYF
15 once TRBJ2-3 TRBD2 TRBV2 TGTGCCAGCAGTGCTAGCGGGCCTAGCACAGATACGCAGTATTTT CASSASGPSTDTQYF
18 few TRBJ1-6 TRBD1 TRBV7-8 TGTGCCAGCAGCCTAGGACAGGGGGCAGGGTCCTATAATTCACCCCTCCACTTT CASSLGQGAGSYNSPLHF